These T cell receptor beta chains were read from a single sample in a study of cytomegalovirus exposure and HLA in healthy donors. Libraries were prepared by immunoSEQ multiplex PCR; TCRdb keeps only in-frame clonotypes and omits some of them. The repertoire holds some 180,000 clones, more than 9.5% seen once, with more than 7% in the top ten. Sequences were obtained from PBMCs. The receptors here all came from a man over 45 in good health and CMV-seropositive. Both conserved end residues are part of each CDR3. D genes are given only for firm matches. A clone size is listed for some rows: how often the clone was seen (once, few, many), or a class if it is expanded.

D: .
V: TRBV7-9
size: few
J: TRBJ1-5
DNA: TGTGCCAGCAGCTTCTCACAGGGAAGGGGCAATCAGCCCCAGCATTTT
CDR3: CASSFSQGRGNQPQHF

D: TRBD1
V: TRBV5-6
size: few
J: TRBJ1-5
DNA: TGTGCCAGCAGCTTGCAGGGGGGACGTTATAGCAATCAGCCCCAGCATTTT
CDR3: CASSLQGGRYSNQPQHF

D: .
V: TRBV5-1
size: .
J: TRBJ2-5
DNA: TGCGCCAGCAGCTTGGATGCGGGGAGCCAAGAGACCCAGTACTTC
CDR3: CASSLDAGSQETQYF

D: TRBD1
V: TRBV29-1
size: few
J: TRBJ1-3
DNA: TGCAGCGTTGAAACAGGGGGAGGAAACACCATATATTTT
CDR3: CSVETGGGNTIYF

D: .
V: TRBV7-8
size: few
J: TRBJ1-1
DNA: TGTGCCAGCAGCCTAGGACACAACACTGAAGCTTTCTTT
CDR3: CASSLGHNTEAFF

D: .
V: TRBV5-6
size: few
J: TRBJ1-2
DNA: TGTGCCAGCAGCTTGGTCCACGGTAACTATGGCTACACCTTC
CDR3: CASSLVHGNYGYTF

D: .
V: TRBV28
size: few
J: TRBJ1-2
DNA: TGTGCCAGCAGTCACAGGGATCGTGGCTACACCTTC
CDR3: CASSHRDRGYTF

D: TRBD1
V: TRBV28
size: few
J: TRBJ1-5
DNA: TGTGCCAGCAGTTTAGGGGGACAGGGGAGTCAGCCCCAGCATTTT
CDR3: CASSLGGQGSQPQHF

D: .
V: TRBV25-1
size: .
J: TRBJ1-2
DNA: TGTGCCAGCAGTGGGGGCGGTGGCTACACCTTC
CDR3: CASSGGGGYTF

D: TRBD2
V: TRBV2
size: .
J: TRBJ2-3
DNA: TGTGCCAGCAGTGAAGTGGCGGGGGGGCCAGATACGCAGTATTTT
CDR3: CASSEVAGGPDTQYF

D: TRBD2
V: TRBV7-8
size: .
J: TRBJ2-7
DNA: TGTGCCAGCAGCCTTAGCGGGGGCGCCTACGAGCAGTACTTC
CDR3: CASSLSGGAYEQYF

D: TRBD2
V: TRBV4-3
size: few
J: TRBJ2-3
DNA: TGCGCCAGCAGCCAAGATCGAATAGCGGGAGATACGCAGTATTTT
CDR3: CASSQDRIAGDTQYF

D: .
V: TRBV6-5
size: few
J: TRBJ1-4
DNA: TGTGCCAGCAGGTCCTCAGGGGATGATGAAAAACTGTTTTTT
CDR3: CASRSSGDDEKLFF

D: .
V: TRBV7-8
size: .
J: TRBJ1-5
DNA: TGTGCCAGCAGCTCGGGACTCAATCAGCCCCAGCATTTT
CDR3: CASSSGLNQPQHF

D: .
V: TRBV15
size: few
J: TRBJ2-3
DNA: TGTGCCACCAGCAGAGATCGTAGGGACACCTACTATTTT
CDR3: CATSRDRRDTYYF

D: TRBD1
V: TRBV11-2
size: few
J: TRBJ1-1
DNA: TGTGCCAGCAGCTCCCCGGGACAGGAACGGGTGGGAACTGAAGCTTTCTTT
CDR3: CASSSPGQERVGTEAFF

D: .
V: TRBV12-2
size: few
J: TRBJ1-2
DNA: TGTGCAAGTCGCTCCAGTTTTTCTTATGGCTACACCTTC
CDR3: CASRSSFSYGYTF

D: .
V: TRBV5-1
size: .
J: TRBJ1-3
DNA: TGCGCCAGCAGCTTCATAGGCGGGAACACCATATATTTT
CDR3: CASSFIGGNTIYF

D: TRBD1
V: TRBV27
size: few
J: TRBJ1-5
DNA: TGTGCCAGCAGAGGTGGGACAGTCAATCAGCCCCAGCATTTT
CDR3: CASRGGTVNQPQHF

D: .
V: TRBV30
size: .
J: TRBJ2-3
DNA: TGTGCCTGGAGTACCATGACAGTTAGCACAGATACGCAGTATTTT
CDR3: CAWSTMTVSTDTQYF

D: TRBD1
V: TRBV6-1
size: .
J: TRBJ1-1
DNA: TGTGCCAGCAGTGATTCGACAGGGATGAACACTGAAGCTTTCTTT
CDR3: CASSDSTGMNTEAFF

D: TRBD2
V: TRBV4-3
size: .
J: TRBJ2-5
DNA: TGCGCCAGCAGCCAAGAGGGCGATAGCGGGGGTCTCAGGGAGACTCAGTACTTC
CDR3: CASSQEGDSGGLRETQYF

D: .
V: TRBV27
size: few
J: TRBJ1-4
DNA: TGTGCCAGCTCAAACAGGCCCAGACGGGAAAAACTGTTTTTT
CDR3: CASSNRPRREKLFF

D: TRBD1
V: TRBV9
size: .
J: TRBJ2-6
DNA: TGTGCCAGCAGCGACGGGACAGGGGGATCTGGGGCCAACGTCCTGACTTTC
CDR3: CASSDGTGGSGANVLTF

D: TRBD1
V: TRBV30
size: .
J: TRBJ1-1
DNA: TGTGCCTGGAGTGTACAGGGGTACACTGAAGCTTTCTTT
CDR3: CAWSVQGYTEAFF

D: .
V: TRBV5-1
size: few
J: TRBJ1-1
DNA: TGCGCCAGCAGCTTGAAGCAGAACACTGAAGCTTTCTTT
CDR3: CASSLKQNTEAFF

D: .
V: TRBV6-5
size: .
J: TRBJ1-2
DNA: TGTGCCAGCAGTTCGCGATTAACCCCAGGGGTAAATGGCTACACCTTC
CDR3: CASSSRLTPGVNGYTF

D: .
V: TRBV7-2
size: .
J: TRBJ1-4
DNA: TGTGCCAGCAGCTTAGCGTCCTCTCGGGATGAAAAACTGTTTTTT
CDR3: CASSLASSRDEKLFF

D: TRBD1
V: TRBV7-6
size: .
J: TRBJ1-1
DNA: TGTGCCAGCAGCCCGCCGACAGGGTTAGCTTTCTTT
CDR3: CASSPPTGLAFF

D: TRBD1
V: TRBV6-6
size: .
J: TRBJ1-2
DNA: TGTGCCAGCGGGGGACAGGGGGCTCTTGACTATGGCTACACCTTC
CDR3: CASGGQGALDYGYTF

D: TRBD2
V: TRBV5-1
size: few
J: TRBJ2-7
DNA: TGCGCCAGCAGCTACCCGGGGGAGGGCGAGCAGTACTTC
CDR3: CASSYPGEGEQYF

D: .
V: TRBV19
size: .
J: TRBJ1-4
DNA: TGTGCCAGTACAGAGGCCTCAAATGAAAAACTGTTTTTT
CDR3: CASTEASNEKLFF

D: TRBD2
V: TRBV5-6
size: few
J: TRBJ2-3
DNA: TGTGCCAGCAGCCTCCGGGTAGCGGGGGTCACAGATACGCAGTATTTT
CDR3: CASSLRVAGVTDTQYF

D: .
V: TRBV29-1
size: few
J: TRBJ2-2
DNA: TGCAGCGTCCACCGGGGCGGGGAGCTGTTTTTT
CDR3: CSVHRGGELFF

D: TRBD1
V: TRBV7-6
size: .
J: TRBJ1-1
DNA: TGTGCCAGCAGCTTAGTGCCAGGGGGAATGAACACTGAAGCTTTCTTT
CDR3: CASSLVPGGMNTEAFF

D: TRBD1
V: TRBV7-9
size: few
J: TRBJ2-2
DNA: TGTGCCAGCAGCTTAGGGGGACAGGGTAACACCGGGGAGCTGTTTTTT
CDR3: CASSLGGQGNTGELFF

D: TRBD1
V: TRBV28
size: .
J: TRBJ1-3
DNA: TGTGCCAGCAGTTCCCCGCAGGGGGCCTTTTTCGGAAACACCATATATTTT
CDR3: CASSSPQGAFFGNTIYF

D: .
V: TRBV6-6
size: .
J: TRBJ2-7
DNA: TGTGCCAGCAGCGGACAGGGAGGGAACGAGCAGTACTTC
CDR3: CASSGQGGNEQYF

D: .
V: TRBV6-1
size: .
J: TRBJ1-3
DNA: TGTGCCAGCAGTGAGGGCTCTCCTGGAAACACCATATATTTT
CDR3: CASSEGSPGNTIYF

D: TRBD2
V: TRBV5-6
size: few
J: TRBJ2-1
DNA: TGTGCCAGCAGCCCCATAGCGGGGGGGCGATTAAATGAGCAGTTCTTC
CDR3: CASSPIAGGRLNEQFF

D: .
V: TRBV4-3
size: .
J: TRBJ1-5
DNA: TGCGCCAGCAGCCAGTCAACAGGGAATCAGCCCCAGCATTTT
CDR3: CASSQSTGNQPQHF

D: .
V: TRBV28
size: .
J: TRBJ2-7
DNA: TGTGCCAGCAGCTCCCCCGGGAGCTCCTACGAGCAGTACTTC
CDR3: CASSSPGSSYEQYF

D: .
V: TRBV5-1
size: few
J: TRBJ2-5
DNA: TGCGCCAGCAGCTGGGGGCCTCAAGAGACCCAGTACTTC
CDR3: CASSWGPQETQYF

D: TRBD1
V: TRBV19
size: .
J: TRBJ2-7
DNA: TGTGCCAGTAGTCATTTACCGGGACAGGGGTTGGGGGAGCAGTACTTC
CDR3: CASSHLPGQGLGEQYF

D: .
V: TRBV5-5
size: .
J: TRBJ2-3
DNA: TGTGCCAGCAGCCGCCGGTGGGGGCAAATGGTTGGAGATACGCAGTATTTT
CDR3: CASSRRWGQMVGDTQYF

D: TRBD1
V: TRBV7-2
size: few
J: TRBJ1-2
DNA: TGTGCCAGCAGCCTAGACAGGGAAAATGGCTACACCTTC
CDR3: CASSLDRENGYTF

D: .
V: TRBV4-3
size: .
J: TRBJ2-4
DNA: TGCGCCAGCAGCCAAGGGACTGAGTGGAACATTCAGTACTTC
CDR3: CASSQGTEWNIQYF

D: TRBD1
V: TRBV2
size: .
J: TRBJ1-1
DNA: TGTGCCAGCACCCTAATTACCGGCGGGACAGCGAACACTGAAGCTTTCTTT
CDR3: CASTLITGGTANTEAFF

D: .
V: TRBV9
size: .
J: TRBJ1-1
DNA: TGTGCCAGCAGCGCCGCCCCCTCGGGGACTGAAGCTTTCTTT
CDR3: CASSAAPSGTEAFF

D: TRBD1
V: TRBV27
size: few
J: TRBJ1-1
DNA: TGTGCCAGCAGTTTGAGACAGGGGGCTACCACTGAAGCTTTCTTT
CDR3: CASSLRQGATTEAFF

D: TRBD1
V: TRBV6-1
size: .
J: TRBJ1-1
DNA: TGTGCCAGCAGTGATGGGGGACAGGCCGTTTATGAAGCTTTCTTT
CDR3: CASSDGGQAVYEAFF

D: TRBD1
V: TRBV6-1
size: .
J: TRBJ1-2
DNA: TGTGCCAGCAGTCAGGGGGCTAACTATGGCTACACCTTC
CDR3: CASSQGANYGYTF

D: TRBD1
V: TRBV5-1
size: .
J: TRBJ1-2
DNA: TGCGCCAGCAGCCACCTGGGACAGGGGGACTATGGCTACACCTTC
CDR3: CASSHLGQGDYGYTF

D: TRBD1
V: TRBV6-5
size: few
J: TRBJ2-7
DNA: TGTGCCAGCAGTTCGGGACAGGGAAGGGGCTACGAGCAGTACTTC
CDR3: CASSSGQGRGYEQYF

D: .
V: TRBV29-1
size: .
J: TRBJ1-3
DNA: TGCAGCGTTGAGGGAGACAAACTAAACACCATATATTTT
CDR3: CSVEGDKLNTIYF

D: TRBD1
V: TRBV9
size: few
J: TRBJ1-3
DNA: TGTGCCAGCGGACAGGGAGGCTCTGGAAACACCATATATTTT
CDR3: CASGQGGSGNTIYF

D: TRBD1
V: TRBV7-9
size: few
J: TRBJ1-6
DNA: TGTGCCAGCACCCGGCAAGGGGGCGGCTCACCCCTCCACTTT
CDR3: CASTRQGGGSPLHF

D: .
V: TRBV5-4
size: .
J: TRBJ1-3
DNA: TGTGCCAGCAGCTTGGATCAGCGCTCTGGAAACACCATATATTTT
CDR3: CASSLDQRSGNTIYF

D: .
V: TRBV30
size: .
J: TRBJ1-2
DNA: TGTGCCTGGAGTGGGGGCCCCTATGGCTACACCTTC
CDR3: CAWSGGPYGYTF

D: .
V: TRBV14
size: many
J: TRBJ1-2
DNA: TGTGCCAGCAGCCAAGTAGGGCGGGGCTATGGCTACACCTTC
CDR3: CASSQVGRGYGYTF